Listed below are T cell receptor beta chains from one sample, sequenced in a study of T-cell reconstitution after alpha-beta-depleted transplantation in children. TCRdb processed the PCR reads anew with MiXCR; each CDR3 protein has one entry. The data hold hundreds of thousands of distinct CDR3 sequences, with under 15% observed a single time. The starting material was PBMCs, mostly from graft donor cells, obtained 360 days after TCRalphabeta/CD19-depleted stem cell transplant. These receptors were obtained from a male patient younger than 18 who had a stem cell transplant for acute myeloid leukemia, so the T cells may come from the graft donor. CDR3s include the opening cysteine and the closing phenylalanine or tryptophan. A D gene is named only where the DNA matches it firmly. Clone size is shown for a subset of rows, as once, few, many or a class of expanded clone.

DNA: TGTGCCAGCAGCTTAGCGCGTAGCGGTAAAAGGACCGGGGAGCTGTTTTTT
CDR3: CASSLARSGKRTGELFF
V: TRBV7-8
J: TRBJ2-2
D: .
size: .

DNA: TGTGCCAGCAGCGCGGGACTAGCGGGAACCGGGGAGCTGTTTTTT
CDR3: CASSAGLAGTGELFF
V: TRBV7-2
J: TRBJ2-2
D: TRBD2
size: many

DNA: TGCAGTGCTAGCTCTACCGACAATGAGCAGTTCTTC
CDR3: CSASSTDNEQFF
V: TRBV20-1
J: TRBJ2-1
D: .
size: .

DNA: TGTGCCAGCTCCACCCCCGGGACTAGCGGGAGTAGGACAGATACGCAGTATTTT
CDR3: CASSTPGTSGSRTDTQYF
V: TRBV28
J: TRBJ2-3
D: TRBD2
size: .

DNA: TGTGCCAGCATCTCCGAACACTACGAGCAGTACTTC
CDR3: CASISEHYEQYF
V: TRBV12-3/TRBV12-4
J: TRBJ2-7
D: .
size: .

DNA: TGCAGCGTTAGACTAGCGGTAGCCAAAAACATTCAGTACTTC
CDR3: CSVRLAVAKNIQYF
V: TRBV29-1
J: TRBJ2-4
D: TRBD2
size: many

DNA: TGTGCCAGCAGTTGGCAGAACACTGAAGCTTTCTTT
CDR3: CASSWQNTEAFF
V: TRBV6-2/TRBV6-3
J: TRBJ1-1
D: .
size: many

DNA: TGTGCCAGCAGCTTTGACACCTCCTACGAGCAGTACTTC
CDR3: CASSFDTSYEQYF
V: TRBV7-9
J: TRBJ2-7
D: .
size: few

DNA: TGTGCCAGCAGCTTGGACCTAGGGGGGGTACTAAACTACTATGGCTACACCTTC
CDR3: CASSLDLGGVLNYYGYTF
V: TRBV5-8
J: TRBJ1-2
D: .
size: many

DNA: TGTGCCAGTAGTATAGACCTGACTAGCGGGAGTCAGAATGAGCAGTTCTTC
CDR3: CASSIDLTSGSQNEQFF
V: TRBV19
J: TRBJ2-1
D: TRBD2
size: few

DNA: TGCAGTGCCAGAGATCTTGCGGGCACCCAGTACTCAGATACGCAGTATTTT
CDR3: CSARDLAGTQYSDTQYF
V: TRBV20-1
J: TRBJ2-3
D: .
size: .

DNA: TGCGCCAGCAGCTTGGGTGGACTAGCGGGACAAGAGACCCAGTACTTC
CDR3: CASSLGGLAGQETQYF
V: TRBV5-1
J: TRBJ2-5
D: TRBD2
size: .

DNA: TGCAGTGCTAGCCGTCTGGGGGAGCTGTTTTTT
CDR3: CSASRLGELFF
V: TRBV20-1
J: TRBJ2-2
D: .
size: many

DNA: TGTGCCAGCAGTCCGGGACTAGCGGGAGGGCCCTCCTACGAGCAGTACTTC
CDR3: CASSPGLAGGPSYEQYF
V: TRBV12-3/TRBV12-4
J: TRBJ2-7
D: TRBD2
size: many

DNA: TGTGCCAGTAGTACGAGCGGGGGGCTCCCCCTTTTTGACAATGAGCAGTTCTTC
CDR3: CASSTSGGLPLFDNEQFF
V: TRBV19
J: TRBJ2-1
D: TRBD2
size: .

DNA: TGCAGCGTGACCGGGGCAACTATCGAGCAGTACTTC
CDR3: CSVTGATIEQYF
V: TRBV29-1
J: TRBJ2-7
D: .
size: few

DNA: TGTGCCAGCAGCCCCCCGGACGGGGAGCTGTTTTTT
CDR3: CASSPPDGELFF
V: TRBV7-2
J: TRBJ2-2
D: .
size: .

DNA: TGCGCCAGCAGCTTGGGTTCCCCCCGCTACGAGCAGTACTTC
CDR3: CASSLGSPRYEQYF
V: TRBV5-1
J: TRBJ2-7
D: .
size: .

DNA: TGCGCCAGCAGCCAAGATCACGGGACTTTCTACGAGCAGTACTTC
CDR3: CASSQDHGTFYEQYF
V: TRBV4-3
J: TRBJ2-7
D: .
size: .

DNA: TGTGCCAGCAGTTCATGGACGGGGACGAACACCGGGGAGCTGTTTTTT
CDR3: CASSSWTGTNTGELFF
V: TRBV12-3/TRBV12-4
J: TRBJ2-2
D: .
size: few

DNA: TGTGCCAGCAGGGGACCGGGGACTAACCGCTACGAGCAGTACTTC
CDR3: CASRGPGTNRYEQYF
V: TRBV25-1
J: TRBJ2-7
D: TRBD2
size: many

DNA: TGTGCCAATACGGGCCCGGCCGAGGCTATGGGTCAAGAGACCCAGTACTTC
CDR3: CANTGPAEAMGQETQYF
V: TRBV25-1
J: TRBJ2-5
D: .
size: few

DNA: TGTGCCAGCAGCTTAGAAGCGGGAGGTACAGATACGCAGTATTTT
CDR3: CASSLEAGGTDTQYF
V: TRBV7-2
J: TRBJ2-3
D: TRBD2
size: many

DNA: TGTGCCTACCGGACTAGCGACACCGGGGAGCTGTTTTTT
CDR3: CAYRTSDTGELFF
V: TRBV10-3
J: TRBJ2-2
D: TRBD2
size: .

DNA: TGTGCCAGCAGTCGGGACGGCGGGGGGGAGCAGTTCTTC
CDR3: CASSRDGGGEQFF
V: TRBV6-1
J: TRBJ2-1
D: TRBD2
size: many

DNA: TGCGCCAGCAGCCAAGGGCGTGGGAGAAGTACCGGGGAGCTGTTTTTT
CDR3: CASSQGRGRSTGELFF
V: TRBV4-1
J: TRBJ2-2
D: .
size: few

DNA: TGTGCCAGCAGTTTCGGCAGGAAGTCCTACGAGCAGTACTTC
CDR3: CASSFGRKSYEQYF
V: TRBV27
J: TRBJ2-7
D: .
size: few

DNA: TGTGCCAGCAGTCACGGACTAGTGAACACCGGGGAGCTGTTTTTT
CDR3: CASSHGLVNTGELFF
V: TRBV6-5
J: TRBJ2-2
D: TRBD2
size: .

DNA: TGTGCCAGCAGTTTCGGCGGGCCCCAGCATTTT
CDR3: CASSFGGPQHF
V: TRBV6-2/TRBV6-3
J: TRBJ1-5
D: .
size: few

DNA: TGTGCCAGCAGTTTAGCGATGAGCGGGAGTGGCAATGAGCAGTTCTTC
CDR3: CASSLAMSGSGNEQFF
V: TRBV12-3/TRBV12-4
J: TRBJ2-1
D: TRBD2
size: few

DNA: TGTGCCAGCAGTGGAGTCTCTGGGGCCAACGTCCTGACTTTC
CDR3: CASSGVSGANVLTF
V: TRBV6-1
J: TRBJ2-6
D: .
size: .

DNA: TGTGCCAGCAGTTCGACTAGGCTCGGGAATGAGCAGTTCTTC
CDR3: CASSSTRLGNEQFF
V: TRBV28
J: TRBJ2-1
D: .
size: .

DNA: TGTGCCAGCAGAGCTATCCACAGGGTCCAAGAGACCCAGTACTTC
CDR3: CASRAIHRVQETQYF
V: TRBV5-6
J: TRBJ2-5
D: .
size: many

DNA: TGCGCCAGCAGCCCGGGACTAGCGGGCACCTCCTACGAGCAGTACTTC
CDR3: CASSPGLAGTSYEQYF
V: TRBV5-1
J: TRBJ2-7
D: TRBD2
size: few

DNA: TGTGCCAGCAGTCTTTCAGGGGTTCTCACAGATACGCAGTATTTT
CDR3: CASSLSGVLTDTQYF
V: TRBV7-9
J: TRBJ2-3
D: .
size: .

DNA: TGCAGCGTTGGTCTCAAGCGGGAGGGGTCCTACGAGCAGTACTTC
CDR3: CSVGLKREGSYEQYF
V: TRBV29-1
J: TRBJ2-7
D: TRBD2
size: .

DNA: TGTGCCAGCAGCCAAGATCCGGGGAGGGCCTGGGATGAGCAGTTCTTC
CDR3: CASSQDPGRAWDEQFF
V: TRBV4-2
J: TRBJ2-1
D: TRBD2
size: .

DNA: TGTGCCAGAGTGGGGGGAGGGGAGGCCAATCAGCCCCAGCATTTT
CDR3: CARVGGGEANQPQHF
V: TRBV6-1
J: TRBJ1-5
D: .
size: few

DNA: TGTGCCAGCAGCGTAAGACGACAGGGATCTTCTGAAGCTTTCTTT
CDR3: CASSVRRQGSSEAFF
V: TRBV11-2
J: TRBJ1-1
D: TRBD1
size: .

DNA: TGTGCCAGCAGCCTCAGGGACACAGATACGCAGTATTTT
CDR3: CASSLRDTDTQYF
V: TRBV12-3/TRBV12-4
J: TRBJ2-3
D: .
size: few

DNA: TGTGCCAGCAGTTACTCGCGTTCGGGACTAGCGGGAGACTACAATGAGCAGTTCTTC
CDR3: CASSYSRSGLAGDYNEQFF
V: TRBV6-5
J: TRBJ2-1
D: TRBD2
size: many

DNA: TGTGCCAGCGGACTTTGGTCAGGCTACAATGAGCAGTTCTTC
CDR3: CASGLWSGYNEQFF
V: TRBV27
J: TRBJ2-1
D: .
size: many

DNA: TGTGCCAGCACCGTGGGCCCGGGACAGGGAATGAACACTGAAGCTTTCTTT
CDR3: CASTVGPGQGMNTEAFF
V: TRBV14
J: TRBJ1-1
D: TRBD1
size: few